The 25 T cell receptor beta chains listed next were all sequenced from one sample in a study of cytomegalovirus exposure and HLA in healthy donors. Generated by immunoSEQ multiplex PCR, the TCRdb table keeps only in-frame clones and is missing some. The sample has about 120,000 clones, 89% seen once; the top ten hold about 1.9%. Sequenced input: PBMCs. The receptors derive from a woman aged 18-29 years in good health and CMV-seronegative.

V gene TRBV4-3 combines with J gene TRBJ2-1; 8 bases match TRBD2. The junction had 9 bases not matched to a gene; V was cut back by 0 bases and J by 5 bases. CDR3 size: 17 residues. Germline loops: CDR1 LGHNA, CDR2 YSLEER. The CDR3: CASSQDGTAGVHNEQFF. The CDR3 DNA follows: TGCGCCAGCAGCCAAGATGGAACAGCGGGAGTCCACAATGAGCAGTTCTTC.

The rearrangement uses TRBV6-1 and TRBJ1-5; 11 bases agree with TRBD1. This CDR3 has 15 residues. The V gene end was trimmed by 1 base and the J gene end by 6 bases; junction bases not matched to a gene: 2. Germline V gives CDR1 MNHNS, CDR2 SASEGT. CDR3 coding DNA: TGTGCCAGCAGTGAAGGGACAGGGGGCGGTCAGCCCCAGCATTTT. Amino acids: CASSEGTGGGQPQHF.

The chain combines TRBV5-6 with TRBJ2-7; D is ambiguous. V was pared by 1 base and J by 2 bases, with 7 bases between. This CDR3 has 13 residues. CDR1 is SGHDT and CDR2 is YYEEEE in the germline V gene. The CDR3 spells CASSLYRAYEQYF. In nucleotides, the CDR3 is TGTGCCAGCAGCTTGTACAGAGCCTACGAGCAGTACTTC.

The chain employs TRBV29-1 and TRBJ1-2, with a possible D match to TRBD1 (6 bases). CDR3 size: 12 residues. Germline-derived CDR1 and CDR2 are SQVTM and ANQGSEA. The V end was cut by 6 bases, the J end by 3 bases, with 11 bases between. The CDR3 spells CSVGGHYYGYTF. The CDR3 DNA reads as TGCAGCGTAGGGGGACATTACTATGGCTACACCTTC.

This clone was seen once. The rearrangement uses TRBV7-3 and TRBJ1-1; D is undetermined. In germline, CDR1 is SGHTA, CDR2 FQGTGA. This CDR3 is built from 13 residues. V was shortened by 5 bases and J by 3 bases, with 10 bases between the two germline ends. CDR3 sequence reads: CASSPSVDTEAFF. CDR3 nucleotides: TGTGCCAGCAGCCCCTCGGTCGACACTGAAGCTTTCTTT.

On this clone: The same CDR3 can be traced to other DNA sequences in this sample. V usage is TRBV10-1 and J usage is TRBJ1-1; no reliable D call. Trimming pared 0 bases from V and 5 bases from J, leaving 7 bases between. The CDR3 extends over 13 amino acids. CDR1 and CDR2 from the germline V gene are WNHNN and SYGVQD (reference sequence). CDR3 residues: CASSESGGTEAFF. DNA of the CDR3: TGCGCCAGCAGTGAGTCCGGAGGAACTGAAGCTTTCTTT.

V usage is TRBV19 and J usage is TRBJ2-2, with 8 nucleotides matching TRBD2. V gave up 3 bases and J gave up 5 bases; unmatched junction bases: 11. This CDR3 has 17 amino acids. Germline CDR1 is LNHDA and CDR2 is SQIVND (reference sequence). CDR3 bases: TGTGCCAGTAGTATTAGTACTAGCGGTATTGGGACCGGGGAGCTGTTTTTT. Its protein is CASSISTSGIGTGELFF.

The V call is TRBV7-2, the J call TRBJ2-1; D gene unclear. The CDR3 is made up of 15 amino acids. Trimming removed 5 bases from V and 0 bases from J, with 11 bases in between. Germline V lookup: CDR1 SGHTA, CDR2 FQGNSA. The CDR3 region is CASSEDFDSYNEQFF. In nucleotides, the CDR3 is TGTGCCAGCAGCGAGGATTTCGACTCCTACAATGAGCAGTTCTTC.

The chain links TRBV28 to TRBJ1-2, with 8 bases identical to TRBD1. CDR3 size: 14 residues. Germline V gene sequence: CDR1 MDHEN, CDR2 SYDVKM. Trimming took 5 bases from V and 8 from J; bases not matched to a gene: 10. Here the CDR3 reads CASSTGQGSVGYTF. CDR3 bases: TGTGCCAGCAGTACTGGACAGGGATCGGTCGGCTACACCTTC.

This CDR3 is CASSKSGAGYEQYF. CDR3 nucleotide sequence: TGTGCCAGCAGCAAGTCGGGAGCGGGCTACGAGCAGTACTTC. This chain uses TRBV6-5 with TRBJ2-7, with TRBD2 as a possible D gene (6 bases). The CDR3 is 14 residues long. Germline loops: CDR1 MNHEY, CDR2 SVGAGI. The germline V and J ends were trimmed by 6 bases and 3 bases, with 15 bases remaining between them.

J is TRBJ1-6 and V is TRBV30, with 8 bases aligning to TRBD1. This CDR3 spans 14 amino acids. Per germline, CDR1 GTSNPN and CDR2 SVGIG (reference sequence). J was trimmed by 8 bases and V by 5 bases; bases with no gene match: 8. CDR3 DNA sequence: TGTGCCTGGCTGTACAGGGGGGCGGATTCACCCCTCCACTTT. Residues: CAWLYRGADSPLHF.

The J gene is TRBJ1-2, the V gene TRBV27, with 7 nucleotides matching TRBD1. The CDR3 is 13 amino acids. Germline V gives CDR1 MNHEY, CDR2 SMNVEV (reference sequence). Germline trimming cut 5 bases from V and 8 bases from J; bases unmatched to any gene: 8. In DNA form, the CDR3 reads TGTGCCAGCAGTCCAAGACAGGGTTGGGGCTACACCTTC. Protein product: CASSPRQGWGYTF.

CDR3: CAWRSGLGAGTEAFF. The CDR3, as DNA: TGTGCCTGGAGATCGGGGTTGGGGGCTGGCACTGAAGCTTTCTTT. The chain recombines TRBV30 with TRBJ1-1; possible D gene TRBD1, 6 bases. CDR1 and CDR2 from the germline V gene are GTSNPN and SVGIG (reference sequence). Trimming took 3 bases from V and 4 from J, leaving 18 bases between them. The CDR3 runs 15 residues.

The CDR3, as DNA: TGTGCCAGCAGCCCCGACACCGGGGAGCTGTTTTTT. This sequence encodes CASSPDTGELFF. The chain recombines TRBV5-4 with TRBJ2-2; no reliable D call. Germline assignment: CDR1 SGHNT and CDR2 YYREEE (reference sequence). Between the trimmed V and J ends, which lost 4 bases and 3 bases, there was a span of 4 bases. The CDR3 has 12 residues.

The gene calls are TRBV27 and TRBJ1-5, with D perhaps matching TRBD1 (6 bases). The germline CDR1 and CDR2 sequences are MNHEY and SMNVEV (reference sequence). V lost 5 bases and J lost 1, with 9 bases in between. The CDR3 is 14 residues long. This CDR3 is CASSPQGSNQPQHF. For the CDR3, the DNA is TGTGCCAGCAGTCCCCAGGGGAGCAATCAGCCCCAGCATTTT.

This chain joins TRBV29-1 and TRBJ2-7; 8 bases fit TRBD1. Germline CDR1 is SQVTM and CDR2 is ANQGSEA. The V segment lost 2 bases and the J segment 6 bases; nucleotides outside the gene matches: 9. CDR3 length equals 14 residues. CDR3 region: CSVEPGGMTREQYF. CDR3 nucleotides: TGCAGCGTTGAACCAGGGGGCATGACGCGCGAGCAGTACTTC.

The chain carries TRBV5-4 and TRBJ2-6, with 10 bases lining up with TRBD1. Germline V lookup: CDR1 SGHNT, CDR2 YYREEE (reference sequence). The V gene end was trimmed by 4 bases and the J gene end by 3 bases; junction bases not matched to a gene: 7. CDR3 length: 17 residues. CDR3 sequence reads: CASSPADRGLGANVLTF. CDR3 nucleotides: TGTGCCAGCAGCCCAGCCGACAGGGGGCTTGGGGCCAACGTCCTGACTTTC.

The rearrangement joins TRBV6-5 to TRBJ1-2; TRBD1 might be the D (5 bases). V was pared by 4 bases and J by 1 base, with 13 bases between. The length of the CDR3 is 15 residues. Germline V gene lookup returns CDR1 MNHEY and CDR2 SVGAGI. The chain's CDR3 is CASSSPRGLNYGYTF. CDR3 DNA: TGTGCCAGCAGTTCCCCCCGGGGACTTAACTATGGCTACACCTTC.

The rearrangement links TRBV11-2 to TRBJ1-1; possibly TRBD1 for D (5 bases). V dropped 5 bases and J dropped 12 bases, with 19 bases sitting between them. Looked up from germline, CDR1 is SGHAT and CDR2 is FQNNGV. This CDR3 is built from 13 residues. The CDR3 reads CASSSRDSLRPFF. CDR3 coding DNA: TGTGCCAGCAGCAGCCGGGACTCACTGCGGCCTTTCTTT.

The genes are TRBV9 and TRBJ2-7, with D perhaps matching TRBD2 (6 bases). Germline values: CDR1 SGDLS, CDR2 YYNGEE. The V and J ends lost 1 base and 2 bases respectively, with 13 bases between them. The CDR3 totals 15 residues. The CDR3 nucleotides read TGTGCCAGCAGCGTAAGCGCGGGGAGAGCCTACGAGCAGTACTTC. Its protein product is CASSVSAGRAYEQYF.

V gene TRBV29-1 combines with J gene TRBJ2-1, with TRBD1 as a possible D gene (5 bases). V gave up 5 bases and J gave up 0 bases, with 11 bases separating them. The V gene's germline CDR1 is SQVTM and CDR2 ANQGSEA. The CDR3 is 14 amino acids. CDR3 sequence (DNA): TGCAGCGTTCTGACAGCCATCTCCTACAATGAGCAGTTCTTC. Protein sequence: CSVLTAISYNEQFF.

This clone came up once. The V call is TRBV7-2, the J call TRBJ2-5; 10 bases align to TRBD2. After removal of 3 bases from V and 0 bases from J, the junction contained 4 bases not matched to a gene. The CDR3 has 16 amino acids. Germline V gene sequence: CDR1 SGHTA, CDR2 FQGNSA. The CDR3 nucleotides are TGTGCCAGCAGCTTGCTAGCGGGGGCAAACCAAGAGACCCAGTACTTC. Its protein is CASSLLAGANQETQYF.

The chain employs TRBV28 and TRBJ2-7; 7 bases match TRBD1. Germline V CDR1 and CDR2: MDHEN, SYDVKM. V lost 4 bases to trimming and J lost 1 base; unmatched junction nucleotides: 4. This CDR3 comprises 14 residues. CDR3 residues: CASSSPGQSYEQYF. The CDR3 DNA follows: TGTGCCAGCAGTTCGCCGGGACAGTCCTACGAGCAGTACTTC.

The chain has TRBV5-1 and TRBJ2-5; TRBD2 might be the D (5 bases). This CDR3 comprises 14 residues. Germline V lookup: CDR1 SGHRS, CDR2 YFSETQ. V was cut by 3 bases and J by 5 bases, with 14 bases left in between. CDR3 amino acids: CASSSDFSVETQYF. The CDR3 nucleotides are TGCGCCAGCAGCTCGGACTTCTCAGTGGAGACCCAGTACTTC.

The chain employs TRBV6-1 and TRBJ2-1; no clear D gene. CDR1 is MNHNS, CDR2 SASEGT, per germline. The CDR3 has 13 residues. The V gene lost 1 base and the J gene lost 6 bases, with 7 bases spanning the gap. CDR3 DNA: TGTGCCAGCAGTGAAGTTAGCAGCAATGAGCAGTTCTTC. Translated, it gives CASSEVSSNEQFF.